This is a list of T cell receptor beta chains from one sample in a study of OX40 agonist ivuxolimab in advanced cancers. TCRdb's table, derived via immunoSEQ multiplex PCR, lists solely in-frame clones and lacks some. The table lists 50,000 to 55,000 clones, 80% to 90% of them singletons. Material: CD4+ or CD8+ T cells sorted from blood, obtained in a trial of the OX40 agonist ivuxolimab. The receptor source for this set is an adult with an advanced solid tumor such as melanoma, head and neck, liver or kidney cancer. CDR3s include the opening cysteine and the closing phenylalanine or tryptophan. The D gene is left open where the match is weak. Only some rows state a clone size, as once, few, many or a class for expanded clones.

TGCGCCAGCAGCTGGGACTCCAGGGCTACAGGATCTGGAAACACCATATATTTT | CASSWDSRATGSGNTIYF | TRBJ1-3 | . | TRBV5-1 | .
TGTGCCAGCAGTTACTCGATTGCAGAGACCCAGTACTTC | CASSYSIAETQYF | TRBJ2-5 | . | TRBV6-6 | .
TGTGCCATCAGTGATGTGGGCCAAGAGACCCAGTACTTC | CAISDVGQETQYF | TRBJ2-5 | . | TRBV10-3 | .
TGTGCCAGCAGCTTAACCCCAGCACAAGAGACCCAGTACTTC | CASSLTPAQETQYF | TRBJ2-5 | . | TRBV7-2 | .
TGTGCCATCACTCGGGGCGCGGACACTGAAGCTTTCTTT | CAITRGADTEAFF | TRBJ1-1 | . | TRBV10-3 | once
TGTGCCAGCAGCCCTAGACTAGCGGGGCTCACCGGGGAGCTGTTTTTT | CASSPRLAGLTGELFF | TRBJ2-2 | TRBD2 | TRBV7-2 | .
TGTGCCAGCAGTTTCCGGACAGGGGTCGGGGGCTACACCTTC | CASSFRTGVGGYTF | TRBJ1-2 | TRBD1 | TRBV27 | .
TGTGCCAGCAGCGTACAGGTTATGCCGTTCTTC | CASSVQVMPFF | TRBJ2-1 | . | TRBV2 | .
TGTGCCAGCAGCCCCGAGGCCGGGTTTAATTCACCCCTCCACTTT | CASSPEAGFNSPLHF | TRBJ1-6 | . | TRBV7-2 | .
TGTGCCAGCAGCGTAGCAGGCGGGAGCACCGGGGAGCTGTTTTTT | CASSVAGGSTGELFF | TRBJ2-2 | TRBD2 | TRBV9 | .
TGTGCCAGCAGCGTAGGTCCAGACTCTAACACCGGGGAGCTGTTTTTT | CASSVGPDSNTGELFF | TRBJ2-2 | . | TRBV9 | .